The clone carrying this T cell receptor (beta chain) was observed a handful of times. Its specificity is unknown. A multiplex PCR was run with 60 Vbeta primers and 13 Jbeta primers. Repertoires were generated with immunoSEQ multiplex PCR, while TCRdb's copy carries only in-frame clones and drops some. The table has approximately 150,000 clones, around 9.6% seen once; the top ten hold 1.8%. Trimming pared 8 bases from V and 0 bases from J, leaving 13 bases between. CDR1 and CDR2 from the germline V gene are MDHEN and SYDVKM. There are 14 residues in the CDR3. These data belong to a study of cytomegalovirus exposure and HLA in healthy donors. Broader study findings: Investigators reported 150 to 200 TCR beta chains as tied to cytomegalovirus.

This chain links TRBV28 with TRBJ1-1; D gene uncertain. This receptor was identified in a male donor in good health and CMV-seronegative. Source material: PBMCs. Here the CDR3 DNA reads TGTGCCAGCTTGTCAGGTCAGATGAACACTGAAGCTTTCTTT. Translated, it gives CASLSGQMNTEAFF.